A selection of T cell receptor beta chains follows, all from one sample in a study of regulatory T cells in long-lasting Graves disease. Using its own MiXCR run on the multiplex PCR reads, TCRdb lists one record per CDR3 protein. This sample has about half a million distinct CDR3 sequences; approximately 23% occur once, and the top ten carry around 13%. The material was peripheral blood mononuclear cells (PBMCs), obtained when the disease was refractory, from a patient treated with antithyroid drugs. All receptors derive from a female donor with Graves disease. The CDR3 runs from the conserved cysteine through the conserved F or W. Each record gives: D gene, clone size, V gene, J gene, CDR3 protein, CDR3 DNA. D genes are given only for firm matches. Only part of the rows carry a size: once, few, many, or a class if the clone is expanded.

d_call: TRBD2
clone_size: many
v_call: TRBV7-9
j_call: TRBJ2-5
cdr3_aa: CASSGRGTSGTIGLWKQYF
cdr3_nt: TGTGCCAGCAGCGGACGGGGGACTAGCGGGACGATTGGGCTTTGGAAGCAGTACTTC

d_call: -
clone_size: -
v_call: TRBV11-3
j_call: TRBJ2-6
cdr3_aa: CASSVVGPQFGANVLTF
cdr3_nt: TGTGCCAGCAGCGTCGTCGGGCCCCAATTTGGGGCCAACGTCCTGACTTTC

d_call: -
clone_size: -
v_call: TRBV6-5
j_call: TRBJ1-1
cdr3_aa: CASSYSARGDTEAFF
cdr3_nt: TGTGCCAGCAGTTACTCCGCCCGGGGCGACACTGAAGCTTTCTTT

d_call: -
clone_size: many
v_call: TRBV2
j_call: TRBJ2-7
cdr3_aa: CASSEVINREDEQYF
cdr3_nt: TGTGCCAGCAGTGAAGTAATTAACAGGGAGGACGAGCAGTACTTC

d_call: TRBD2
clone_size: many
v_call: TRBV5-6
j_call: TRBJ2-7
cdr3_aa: CASSLVSTAGVTYEQYF
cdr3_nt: TGTGCCAGCAGCTTGGTCTCTACGGCGGGGGTAACCTACGAGCAGTACTTC

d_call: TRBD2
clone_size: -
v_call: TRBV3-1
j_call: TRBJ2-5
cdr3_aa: CASSQDPTATGGETQYF
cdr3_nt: TGTGCCAGCAGCCAAGACCCGACGGCCACGGGGGGGGAGACCCAGTACTTC

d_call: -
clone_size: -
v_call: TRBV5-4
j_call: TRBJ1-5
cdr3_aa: CASSSGRGQPQHF
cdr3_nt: TGTGCCAGCAGCTCAGGTCGGGGTCAGCCCCAGCATTTT

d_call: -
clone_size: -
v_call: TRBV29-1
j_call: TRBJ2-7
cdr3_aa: CSVVQGGSGEQYF
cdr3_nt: TGCAGCGTTGTTCAGGGGGGGTCGGGCGAGCAGTACTTC

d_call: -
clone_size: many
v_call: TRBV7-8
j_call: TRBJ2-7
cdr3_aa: CASSSYRGLSSYEQYF
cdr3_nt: TGTGCCAGCAGCTCCTACAGGGGACTCAGCTCCTACGAGCAGTACTTC

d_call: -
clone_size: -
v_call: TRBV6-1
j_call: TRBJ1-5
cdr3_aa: CASSPIWGIGNQPQHF
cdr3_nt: TGTGCCAGCAGTCCAATATGGGGTATTGGCAATCAGCCCCAGCATTTT

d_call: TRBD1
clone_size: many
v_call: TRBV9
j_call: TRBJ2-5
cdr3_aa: CASSATGWRETQYF
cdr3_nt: TGTGCCAGCAGCGCGACAGGGTGGCGGGAGACCCAGTACTTC

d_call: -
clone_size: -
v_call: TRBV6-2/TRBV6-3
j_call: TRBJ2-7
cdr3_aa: CATNPGTVIYEQYF
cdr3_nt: TGTGCCACCAACCCCGGGACGGTTATCTACGAGCAGTACTTC

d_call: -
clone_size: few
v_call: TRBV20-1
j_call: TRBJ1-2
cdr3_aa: CSAPNYGYTF
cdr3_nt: TGCAGTGCTCCGAACTATGGCTACACCTTC

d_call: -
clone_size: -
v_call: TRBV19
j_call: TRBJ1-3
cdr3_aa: CASSIQASSGNTIYF
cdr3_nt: TGTGCCAGTAGTATACAGGCCAGCTCTGGAAACACCATATATTTT

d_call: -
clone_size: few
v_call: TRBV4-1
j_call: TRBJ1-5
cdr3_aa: CASSQDEAGANQPQHF
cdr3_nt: TGCGCCAGCAGCCAAGATGAGGCAGGAGCAAATCAGCCCCAGCATTTT

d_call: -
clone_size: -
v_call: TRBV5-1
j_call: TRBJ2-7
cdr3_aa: CASSLHPEIGSSYEQYF
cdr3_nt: TGCGCCAGCAGCTTACACCCGGAGATCGGCAGCTCCTACGAGCAGTACTTC

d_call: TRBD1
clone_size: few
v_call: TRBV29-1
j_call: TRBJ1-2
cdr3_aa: CSVEPGTGGLYGYTF
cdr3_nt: TGCAGCGTTGAACCTGGGACAGGGGGCCTCTATGGCTACACCTTC

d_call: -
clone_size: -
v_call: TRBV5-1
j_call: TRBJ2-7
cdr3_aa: CASRRLGEGDEQYF
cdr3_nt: TGCGCCAGCAGAAGGTTAGGGGAGGGGGACGAGCAGTACTTC

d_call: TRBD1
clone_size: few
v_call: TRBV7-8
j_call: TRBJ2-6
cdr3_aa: CASSLGQGSTGANVLTF
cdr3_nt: TGTGCCAGCAGCCTGGGACAGGGCTCGACTGGGGCCAACGTCCTGACTTTC

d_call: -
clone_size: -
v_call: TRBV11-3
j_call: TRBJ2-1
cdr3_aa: CASSLGRDEQFF
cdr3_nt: TGTGCCAGCAGCTTAGGCAGGGATGAGCAGTTCTTC

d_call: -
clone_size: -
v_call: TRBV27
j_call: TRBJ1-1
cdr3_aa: CASSLSGTTNTEAFF
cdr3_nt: TGTGCCAGCAGTTTATCCGGGACAACGAACACTGAAGCTTTCTTT

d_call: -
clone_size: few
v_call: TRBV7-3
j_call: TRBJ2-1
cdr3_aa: CASSSGASYNEQFF
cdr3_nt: TGTGCCAGCAGTTCGGGTGCCTCCTACAATGAGCAGTTCTTC

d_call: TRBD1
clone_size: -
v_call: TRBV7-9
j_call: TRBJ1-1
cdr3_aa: CASSLLQGLLGEAFF
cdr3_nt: TGTGCCAGCAGCTTATTACAGGGGCTTTTGGGAGAAGCTTTCTTT

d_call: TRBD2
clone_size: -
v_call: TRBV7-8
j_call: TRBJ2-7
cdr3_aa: CASSLGGGGRGSYEQYF
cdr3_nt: TGTGCCAGCAGCTTAGGGGGGGGGGGACGCGGCTCCTACGAGCAGTACTTC

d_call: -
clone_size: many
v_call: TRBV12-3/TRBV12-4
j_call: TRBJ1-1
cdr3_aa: CASSLERDYTEAFF
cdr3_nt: TGTGCCAGCAGTTTAGAGCGGGATTACACTGAAGCTTTCTTT

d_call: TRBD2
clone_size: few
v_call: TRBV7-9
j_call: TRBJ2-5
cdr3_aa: CAGTGLAGAQETQYF
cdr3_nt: TGTGCCGGCACCGGACTAGCGGGAGCACAAGAGACCCAGTACTTC

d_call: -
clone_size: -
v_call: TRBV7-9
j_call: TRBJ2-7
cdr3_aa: CASSSGVDSYEQYF
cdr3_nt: TGTGCCAGCAGCTCGGGGGTCGACAGCTACGAGCAGTACTTC

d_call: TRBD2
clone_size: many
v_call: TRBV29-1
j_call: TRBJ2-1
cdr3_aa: CSVVTHSGRDEQFF
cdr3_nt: TGCAGCGTTGTAACCCATAGCGGGAGGGATGAGCAGTTCTTC

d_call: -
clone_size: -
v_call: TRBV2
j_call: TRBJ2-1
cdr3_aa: CASKAGQVYNEQFF
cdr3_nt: TGTGCCAGCAAGGCGGGACAAGTATACAATGAGCAGTTCTTC

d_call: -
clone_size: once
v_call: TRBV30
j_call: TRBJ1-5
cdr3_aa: CAWISKQGFNQPQHF
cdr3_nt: TGTGCCTGGATTAGTAAGCAGGGTTTCAATCAGCCCCAGCATTTT

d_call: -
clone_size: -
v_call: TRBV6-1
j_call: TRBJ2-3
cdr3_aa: CASIYQNTQYF
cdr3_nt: TGTGCCAGCATCTACCAAAATACGCAGTATTTT

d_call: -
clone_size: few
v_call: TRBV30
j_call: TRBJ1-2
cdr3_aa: CARFREGNSGYTF
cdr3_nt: TGTGCCAGATTTCGGGAGGGAAACTCGGGCTACACCTTC

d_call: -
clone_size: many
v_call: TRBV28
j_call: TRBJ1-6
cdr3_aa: CASIDGGYNSPLHF
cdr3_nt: TGTGCCAGCATCGACGGAGGATATAATTCACCCCTCCACTTT

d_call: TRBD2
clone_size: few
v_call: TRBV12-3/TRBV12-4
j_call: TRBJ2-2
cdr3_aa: CASSFVLAENTGELFF
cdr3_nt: TGTGCCAGCAGTTTCGTGCTAGCGGAGAACACCGGGGAGCTGTTTTTT

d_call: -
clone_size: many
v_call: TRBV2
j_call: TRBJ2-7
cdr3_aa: CASNHRDHEQYF
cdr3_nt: TGTGCCAGCAACCACAGGGACCACGAGCAGTACTTC

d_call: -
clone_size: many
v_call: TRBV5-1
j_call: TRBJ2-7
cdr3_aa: CASSLVGREDFEQYF
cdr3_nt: TGCGCCAGCAGCTTGGTGGGCAGGGAGGACTTCGAGCAGTACTTC

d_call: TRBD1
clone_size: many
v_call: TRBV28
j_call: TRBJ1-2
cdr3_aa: CASTLDRGQGGYTF
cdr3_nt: TGTGCCAGCACCCTGGACAGGGGGCAGGGTGGCTACACCTTC